This T cell receptor beta chain was found in a study of CD8 T cells in Susac syndrome. FACS enriched CD8+ TEMRA cells, while bulk CD8+ and CD4+ were negatively isolated. The authors reverse transcribed 0.5 to 1 ug RNA with random hexamers. MiXCR was run by TCRdb on the immunoSEQ multiplex PCR reads, yielding one entry per CDR3 protein. Of about 140,000 distinct CDR3 sequences listed, nearly 95% were seen once; the top ten hold about 0.25%. The sequence came from a human donor in good health. The sequencing input was CD8+ T cells from PBMCs.

CDR3 DNA: TGCAGCTCCCCCTGGGGGAATGAGCAGTTCTTC. This codes for CSSPWGNEQFF. The chain couples TRBV29-1 to TRBJ2-1; D might be TRBD1 or TRBD2, each matching 5 bases. Deletions cut 8 bases from V and 7 bases from J, with 12 bases between. There are 11 residues in the CDR3. Germline CDR1 reads SQVTM; CDR2 reads ANQGSEA.